These 2 T cell receptor beta chains share one sample of origin, sequenced in a study of control samples from healthy donors and cancer patients. TCRdb keeps only in-frame clones here, not all; method: immunoSEQ multiplex PCR. Found here are about 140,000 clones, more than 80% of them singletons; the top ten hold 6% to 9%. The sequenced sample consisted of blood. The receptor source for this set is a man younger than 35 in good health.

J is TRBJ1-2 and V is TRBV19, with no clear D. Germline CDR1 reads LNHDA; CDR2 reads SQIVND (reference sequence). The CDR3 is 11 amino acids. Trimming cost V 2 bases and J 5 bases, with 3 bases left between them. The CDR3 nucleotides are TGTGCCAGTAGTATACGGTATGGCTACACCTTC. It translates to CASSIRYGYTF.

V gene TRBV5-6 combines with J gene TRBJ1-4; 7 nucleotides agree with TRBD1. CDR3 length: 16 residues. Germline V gene sequence: CDR1 SGHDT, CDR2 YYEEEE. V trimming: 4 bases; J trimming: 0 bases; junction bases outside the gene matches: 6. The CDR3, as DNA: TGTGCCAGCAGCCTGGGACAGTTCGCAACTAATGAAAAACTGTTTTTT. Residues: CASSLGQFATNEKLFF.